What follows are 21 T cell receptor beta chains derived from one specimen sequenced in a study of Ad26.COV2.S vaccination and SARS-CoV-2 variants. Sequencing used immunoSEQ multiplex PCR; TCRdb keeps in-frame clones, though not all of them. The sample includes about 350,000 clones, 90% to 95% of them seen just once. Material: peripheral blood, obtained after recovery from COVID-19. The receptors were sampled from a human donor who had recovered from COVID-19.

The CDR3 loop reads CASSQDSALKNTEAFF. The CDR3 DNA reads TGTGCCAGCAGCCAAGACAGTGCCCTGAAGAACACTGAAGCTTTCTTT. V is TRBV7-6 and J is TRBJ1-1; D is perhaps TRBD1 (5 bases). Germline CDR1 is SGHVS and CDR2 is FNYEAQ. V dropped 5 bases and J dropped 1 base, with 17 bases sitting between them. The CDR3 is 16 residues long.

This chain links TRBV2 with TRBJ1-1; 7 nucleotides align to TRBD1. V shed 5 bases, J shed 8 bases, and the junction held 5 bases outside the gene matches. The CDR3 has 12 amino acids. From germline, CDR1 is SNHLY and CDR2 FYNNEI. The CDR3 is CASSFDREEAFF. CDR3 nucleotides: TGTGCCAGCAGTTTCGACAGGGAAGAAGCTTTCTTT.

CDR3 in amino acids: CASSTPRTSGGAATGELFF. CDR3 nucleotides: TGTGCCAGCAGCACCCCCCGGACTAGCGGGGGGGCCGCCACCGGGGAGCTGTTTTTT. The chain employs TRBV7-8 and TRBJ2-2, with 15 bases aligning to TRBD2. Germline trimming cut 5 bases from V and 4 bases from J; bases unmatched to any gene: 11. The length of the CDR3 is 19 residues. Germline V lookup: CDR1 SGHVS, CDR2 FQNEAQ.

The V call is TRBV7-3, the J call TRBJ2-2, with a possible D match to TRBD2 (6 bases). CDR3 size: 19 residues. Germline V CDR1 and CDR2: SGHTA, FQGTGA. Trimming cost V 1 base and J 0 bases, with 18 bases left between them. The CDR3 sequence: CASSLIGGLAITNTGELFF. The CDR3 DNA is TGTGCCAGCAGCTTAATAGGTGGTCTAGCGATAACGAACACCGGGGAGCTGTTTTTT.

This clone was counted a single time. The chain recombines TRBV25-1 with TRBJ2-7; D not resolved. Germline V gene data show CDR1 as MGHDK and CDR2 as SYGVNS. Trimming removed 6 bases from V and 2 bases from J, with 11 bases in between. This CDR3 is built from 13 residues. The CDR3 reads CASSRSNPYEQYF. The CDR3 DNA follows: TGTGCCAGCAGCCGAAGTAATCCCTACGAGCAGTACTTC.

The chain's CDR3 is CASSTWTGVAGELFF. The DNA for the CDR3 is TGTGCCAGCAGCACCTGGACAGGGGTAGCCGGGGAGCTGTTTTTT. This sequence joins TRBV7-9 and TRBJ2-2; 9 nucleotides match TRBD1. The J segment lost 6 bases and the V segment lost 5 bases, leaving 7 bases of the junction unmatched. The CDR3 runs to 15 residues. The germline CDR1 and CDR2 sequences are SEHNR and FQNEAQ (reference sequence).

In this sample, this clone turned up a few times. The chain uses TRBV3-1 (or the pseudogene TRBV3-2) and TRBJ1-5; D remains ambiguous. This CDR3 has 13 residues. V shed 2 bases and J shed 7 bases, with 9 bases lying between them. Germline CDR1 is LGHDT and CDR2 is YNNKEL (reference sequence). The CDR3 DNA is TGTGCCAGCAGCCAACCCGGGAGCCAGCCCCAGCATTTT. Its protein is CASSQPGSQPQHF.

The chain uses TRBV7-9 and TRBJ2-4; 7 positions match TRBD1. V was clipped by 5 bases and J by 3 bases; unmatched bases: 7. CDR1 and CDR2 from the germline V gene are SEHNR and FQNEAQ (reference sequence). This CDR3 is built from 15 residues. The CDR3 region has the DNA TGTGCCAGCAGCACTACCGGGACAGTCAAAAACATTCAGTACTTC. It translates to CASSTTGTVKNIQYF. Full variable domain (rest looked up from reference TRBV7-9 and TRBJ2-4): DTGVSQNPRHKITKRGQNVTFRCDPISEHNRLYWYRQTLGQGPEFLTYFQNEAQLEKSRLLSDRFSAERPKGSFSTLEIQRTEQGDSAMYLCASSTTGTVKNIQYFGAGTRLSVL.

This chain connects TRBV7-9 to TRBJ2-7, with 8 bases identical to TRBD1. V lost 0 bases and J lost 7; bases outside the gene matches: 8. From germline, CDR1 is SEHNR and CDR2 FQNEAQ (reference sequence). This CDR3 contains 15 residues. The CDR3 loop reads CASSLADRVQGEQYF. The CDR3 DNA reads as TGTGCCAGCAGCTTAGCGGACAGGGTTCAGGGTGAGCAGTACTTC. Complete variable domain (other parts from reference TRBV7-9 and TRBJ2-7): DTGVSQNPRHKITKRGQNVTFRCDPISEHNRLYWYRQTLGQGPEFLTYFQNEAQLEKSRLLSDRFSAERPKGSFSTLEIQRTEQGDSAMYLCASSLADRVQGEQYFGPGTRLTVT.

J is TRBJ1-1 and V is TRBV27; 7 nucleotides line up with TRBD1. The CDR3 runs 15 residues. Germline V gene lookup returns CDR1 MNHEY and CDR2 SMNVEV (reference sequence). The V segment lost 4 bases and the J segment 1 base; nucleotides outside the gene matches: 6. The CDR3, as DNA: TGTGCCAGCAGTTCCCTCGGGACAGCGAACACTGAAGCTTTCTTT. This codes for CASSSLGTANTEAFF.

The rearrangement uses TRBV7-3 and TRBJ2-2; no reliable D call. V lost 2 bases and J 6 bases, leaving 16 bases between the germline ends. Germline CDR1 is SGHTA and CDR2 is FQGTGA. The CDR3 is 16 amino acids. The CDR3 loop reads CASSLGPGPLAGELFF. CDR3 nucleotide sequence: TGTGCCAGCAGCTTAGGTCCAGGCCCCTTAGCCGGGGAGCTGTTTTTT. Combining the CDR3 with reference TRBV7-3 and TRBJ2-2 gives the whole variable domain GAGVSQTPSNKVTEKGKYVELRCDPISGHTALYWYRQSLGQGPEFLIYFQGTGAADDSGLPNDRFFAVRPEGSVSTLKIQRTERGDSAVYLCASSLGPGPLAGELFFGEGSRLTVL.

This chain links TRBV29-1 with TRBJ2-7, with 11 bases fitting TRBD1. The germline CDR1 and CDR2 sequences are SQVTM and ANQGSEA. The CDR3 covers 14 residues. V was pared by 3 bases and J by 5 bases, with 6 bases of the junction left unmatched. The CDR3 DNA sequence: TGCAGCGTTGACAGGACAGGGGGCTTCGACGAGCAGTACTTC. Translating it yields CSVDRTGGFDEQYF.

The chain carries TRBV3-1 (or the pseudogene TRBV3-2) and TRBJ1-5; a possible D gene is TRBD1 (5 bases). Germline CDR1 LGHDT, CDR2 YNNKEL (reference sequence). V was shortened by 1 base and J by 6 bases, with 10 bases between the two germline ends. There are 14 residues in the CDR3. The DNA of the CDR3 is TGTGCCAGCAGCCAAGCAGGGATGGGTCAGCCCCAGCATTTT. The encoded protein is CASSQAGMGQPQHF.

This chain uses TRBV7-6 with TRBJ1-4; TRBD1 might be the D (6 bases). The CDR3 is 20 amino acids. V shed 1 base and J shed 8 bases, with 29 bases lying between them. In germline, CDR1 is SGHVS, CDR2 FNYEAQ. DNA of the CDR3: TGTGCCAGCAGCTTAGATCGTTTCCCAAGGAGGGCAGGGGAGGAAGAAAAACTGTTTTTT. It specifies CASSLDRFPRRAGEEEKLFF.

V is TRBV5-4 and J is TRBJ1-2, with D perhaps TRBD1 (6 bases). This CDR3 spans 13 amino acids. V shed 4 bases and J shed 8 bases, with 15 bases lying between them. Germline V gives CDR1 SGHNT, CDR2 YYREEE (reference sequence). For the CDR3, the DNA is TGTGCCAGCAGCCCAACAGGGCACGAAGGCTACACCTTC. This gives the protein CASSPTGHEGYTF.

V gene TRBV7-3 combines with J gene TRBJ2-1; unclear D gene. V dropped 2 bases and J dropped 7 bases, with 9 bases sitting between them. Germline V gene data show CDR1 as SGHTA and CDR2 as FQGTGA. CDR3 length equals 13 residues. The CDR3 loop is CASSLAPTNEQFF. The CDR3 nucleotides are TGTGCCAGCAGCTTAGCCCCGACGAATGAGCAGTTCTTC.

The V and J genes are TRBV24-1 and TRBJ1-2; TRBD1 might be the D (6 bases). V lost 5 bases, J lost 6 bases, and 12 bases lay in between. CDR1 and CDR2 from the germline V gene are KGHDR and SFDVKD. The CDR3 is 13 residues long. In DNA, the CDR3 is TGTGCCACCAGTGCAGGGGAGGGCGATGGCTACACCTTC. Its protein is CATSAGEGDGYTF.

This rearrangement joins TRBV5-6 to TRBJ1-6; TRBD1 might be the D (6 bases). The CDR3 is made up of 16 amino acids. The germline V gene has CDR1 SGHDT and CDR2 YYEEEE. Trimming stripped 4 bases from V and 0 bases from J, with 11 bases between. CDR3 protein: CASSRGHRSYNSPLHF. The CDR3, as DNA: TGTGCCAGCAGCCGGGGACACCGCTCCTATAATTCACCCCTCCACTTT.

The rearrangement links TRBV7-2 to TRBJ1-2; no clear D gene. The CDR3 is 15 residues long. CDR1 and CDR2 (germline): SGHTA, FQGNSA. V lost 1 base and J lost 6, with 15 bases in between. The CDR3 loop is CASSLGGPETDGYTF. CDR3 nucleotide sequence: TGTGCCAGCAGCTTAGGTGGTCCAGAAACGGATGGCTACACCTTC.

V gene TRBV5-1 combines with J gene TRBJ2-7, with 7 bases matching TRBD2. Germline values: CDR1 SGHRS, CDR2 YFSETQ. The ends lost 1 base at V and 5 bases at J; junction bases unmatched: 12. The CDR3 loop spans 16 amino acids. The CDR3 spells CASSLHSSGRFNEQYF. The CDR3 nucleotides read TGCGCCAGCAGCTTGCATTCTAGCGGCCGATTCAACGAGCAGTACTTC. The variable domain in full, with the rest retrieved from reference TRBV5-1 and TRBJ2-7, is KAGVTQTPRYLIKTRGQQVTLSCSPISGHRSVSWYQQTPGQGLQFLFEYFSETQRNKGNFPGRFSGRQFSNSRSEMNVSTLELGDSALYLCASSLHSSGRFNEQYFGPGTRLTVT.

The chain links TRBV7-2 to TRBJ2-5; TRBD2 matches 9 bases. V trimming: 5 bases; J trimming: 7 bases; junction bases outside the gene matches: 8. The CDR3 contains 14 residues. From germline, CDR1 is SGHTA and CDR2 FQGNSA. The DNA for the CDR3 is TGTGCCAGCAGCCTAACTAGCGGGTCAAGGACCCAGTACTTC. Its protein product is CASSLTSGSRTQYF.